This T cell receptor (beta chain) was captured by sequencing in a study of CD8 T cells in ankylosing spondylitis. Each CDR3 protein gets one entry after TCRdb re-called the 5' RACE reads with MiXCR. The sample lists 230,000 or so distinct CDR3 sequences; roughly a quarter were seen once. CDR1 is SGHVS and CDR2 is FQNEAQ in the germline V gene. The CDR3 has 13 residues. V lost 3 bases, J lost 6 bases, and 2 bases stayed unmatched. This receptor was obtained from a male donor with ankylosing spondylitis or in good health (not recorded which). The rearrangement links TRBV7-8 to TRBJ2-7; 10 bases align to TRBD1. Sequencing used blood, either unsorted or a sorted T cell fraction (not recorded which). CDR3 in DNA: TGTGCCAGCAGCTTGGGGACAGGGGCCGAGCAGTACTTC. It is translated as CASSLGTGAEQYF.